One sample yielded the 18 T cell receptor beta chains listed below, sequenced in a study of blood T cells in healthy people across ages. Sample-barcoded 5' priming and a J-beta primer mix drove a second PCR of about 6 to 12 cycles. Via MiXCR, TCRdb re-called the 5' RACE reads, giving one row per CDR3 protein. This sample yields approximately 900,000 distinct CDR3 sequences, of which under 50% are seen a single time; roughly an eighth belongs to the top ten. Sequencing was done on a sample of blood. Receptors were obtained from a man younger than 45 in good health.

Regarding this clonotype: A read error may be the cause here, since a much bigger clone is one base away. J is TRBJ2-3 and V is TRBV6-6; 8 nucleotides agree with TRBD1. This CDR3 has 14 amino acids. Germline lookup yields CDR1 MNHNY and CDR2 SVGAGI (reference sequence). Trimming removed 6 bases from V and 0 bases from J; junction bases left unmatched: 2. The CDR3 region has the DNA TGTGCCAGCAGGCACAGGGGGAGCACAGATACGCAGTATTTT. Protein sequence: CASRHRGSTDTQYF.

The chain is built from TRBV20-1 and TRBJ2-3; 8 bases line up with TRBD2. The trim removed 2 bases at V and 4 bases at J, leaving 8 bases unmatched. The germline gives CDR1 DFQATT, CDR2 SNEGSKA (reference sequence). CDR3 size: 15 residues. In nucleotides, the CDR3 is TGCAGTGCTAGACATAGCGGGGCAAGTCCAGATACGCAGTATTTT. Translating gives CSARHSGASPDTQYF.

The J gene is TRBJ2-7, the V gene TRBV5-1; TRBD1 matches 9 bases. Looked up from germline, CDR1 is SGHRS and CDR2 is YFSETQ. There are 15 residues in the CDR3. V was pared by 5 bases and J by 5 bases, with 11 bases of the junction left unmatched. The CDR3: CASSSFGDRVDEQYF. The CDR3 DNA follows: TGCGCCAGCAGTTCTTTCGGGGACAGGGTGGACGAGCAGTACTTC.

The J gene is TRBJ2-2, the V gene TRBV7-2, with 8 bases matching TRBD1. Trimming took 5 bases from V and 4 from J; bases not matched to a gene: 9. Looked up from germline, CDR1 is SGHTA and CDR2 is FQGNSA. This CDR3 contains 16 residues. In nucleotides, the CDR3 is TGTGCCAGCAGCGGAATAATACAGGGGGGCACCGGGGAGCTGTTTTTT. Protein product: CASSGIIQGGTGELFF.

This CDR3 is CASSVEFTASNEQFF. DNA for the CDR3: TGTGCCAGCAGCGTAGAGTTCACGGCCAGCAATGAGCAGTTCTTC. The chain joins TRBV9 to TRBJ2-1; D is ambiguous. From germline, CDR1 is SGDLS and CDR2 YYNGEE. The V and J ends lost 0 bases and 6 bases respectively, with 13 bases between them. CDR3 length: 15 residues.

V is TRBV25-1 and J is TRBJ2-7, with a possible D match to TRBD1 (7 bases). Germline V gene sequence: CDR1 MGHDK, CDR2 SYGVNS. V shed 6 bases and J shed 6 bases, with 15 bases lying between them. The CDR3 loop spans 13 amino acids. CDR3 sequence: CASRQNRGGEQYF. For the CDR3, the DNA is TGTGCCAGCAGGCAGAACAGGGGAGGCGAGCAGTACTTC.

The table lists this clonotype with a few counts. The chain recombines TRBV6-1 with TRBJ2-7; no reliable D call. Germline lookup yields CDR1 MNHNS and CDR2 SASEGT. V lost 2 bases, J lost 3 bases, and 14 bases lay in between. CDR3 length: 15 amino acids. This CDR3 reads CASSEYDGPNYEQYF. The CDR3, as DNA: TGTGCCAGCAGTGAATACGACGGTCCCAACTACGAGCAGTACTTC.

Concerning this clonotype itself: Just one base apart from a much larger clone, this may be a read error. This chain joins TRBV6-2 or TRBV6-3 and TRBJ2-7; tentative D call: TRBD2 (7 bases). Germline loops: CDR1 MNHEY, CDR2 SVGEGT. This CDR3 region has 13 residues. Deletions cut 6 bases from V and 12 bases from J, with 21 bases between. In nucleotides, the CDR3 is TGTGCCAGCAGCCTCTGGGGGGGCGAGACCCGGTACTTC. Protein product: CASSLWGGETRYF.

In its sample, this clonotype was seen a few times. The rearrangement joins TRBV11-2 to TRBJ2-7, with D maybe TRBD1 (6 bases). Trimming removed 5 bases from V and 6 bases from J, with 20 bases in between. The germline CDR1 and CDR2 sequences are SGHAT and FQNNGV. The CDR3 is made up of 15 amino acids. This CDR3 is CASSLNRASATEQYF. DNA for the CDR3: TGTGCCAGCAGCCTAAACAGGGCTTCTGCCACCGAGCAGTACTTC.

In the case of this clonotype: It may be a read error: a sequence one base away is much more abundant. The chain employs TRBV11-2 and TRBJ2-5; 8 nucleotides line up with TRBD1. This CDR3 region has 16 residues. Germline trimming cut 7 bases from V and 2 bases from J; bases unmatched to any gene: 12. The V gene's germline CDR1 is SGHAT and CDR2 FQNNGV. The CDR3 DNA follows: TGTGCCAGCAACTCGCGGACAGGGTTGGGACAAGAGACCCAGTACTTC. Protein sequence: CASNSRTGLGQETQYF. Supplemented by reference TRBV11-2 and TRBJ2-5, the full variable domain reads EAGVAQSPRYKIIEKRQSVAFWCNPISGHATLYWYQQILGQGPKLLIQFQNNGVVDDSQLPKDRFSAERLKGVDSTLKIQPAKLEDSAVYLCASNSRTGLGQETQYFGPGTRLLVL.

This chain connects TRBV11-2 to TRBJ2-4; the D is unclear. The CDR3 contains 15 residues. In germline, CDR1 is SGHAT, CDR2 FQNNGV. Trimming pared 3 bases from V and 3 bases from J, leaving 12 bases between. CDR3 loop: CASSFPVVGKNIQYF. The DNA of the CDR3 is TGTGCCAGCAGCTTCCCGGTGGTGGGCAAAAACATTCAGTACTTC.

This chain uses TRBV3-1 with TRBJ2-1; 10 bases line up with TRBD1. CDR1 and CDR2 from the germline V gene are LGHDT and YNNKEL (reference sequence). The CDR3 is 15 residues long. J gave up 6 bases and V 4 bases, and 6 bases lay outside the gene matches. DNA of the CDR3: TGTGCCAGCAGCCGACGGACAGGGGGGCTCAATGAGCAGTTCTTC. Its translation: CASSRRTGGLNEQFF.

The chain links TRBV14 to TRBJ2-1; TRBD1 is a possible D gene (5 bases). The ends were cut back, 0 bases at V and 0 bases at J, with 9 bases in the middle. Per germline, CDR1 SGHDN and CDR2 FVKESK. The CDR3 is made up of 16 amino acids. DNA for the CDR3: TGTGCCAGCAGCCAAGACTCCAGGGCCTCCTACAATGAGCAGTTCTTC. Its protein is CASSQDSRASYNEQFF.

The J gene is TRBJ2-3, the V gene TRBV7-9; 7 bases fit TRBD1. This CDR3 is built from 17 residues. V was clipped by 8 bases and J by 4 bases; unmatched bases: 18. Germline V lookup: CDR1 SEHNR, CDR2 FQNEAQ (reference sequence). CDR3 in DNA: TGTGCCAGCGGTGACTTCACAGGGGAAAGTACCCCAGATACGCAGTATTTT. Its translation: CASGDFTGESTPDTQYF.

The table lists this clonotype with a few counts. The chain combines TRBV3-1 with TRBJ1-4; 7 bases align to TRBD1. Germline trimming cut 1 base from V and 0 bases from J; bases unmatched to any gene: 8. The CDR3 has 18 amino acids. CDR1 and CDR2 from the germline V gene are LGHDT and YNNKEL (reference sequence). Here the CDR3 DNA reads TGTGCCAGCAGCCAAGGACAGGGACGGTTGACAACTAATGAAAAACTGTTTTTT. Protein: CASSQGQGRLTTNEKLFF.

This clonotype turned up a few times. At one boundary the junction diverges from the germline segment, which might be a read error. The gene calls are TRBV10-3 and TRBJ2-1, with D possibly being TRBD1 (5 bases). The CDR3 extends over 15 amino acids. Germline V gene lookup returns CDR1 ENHRY and CDR2 SYGVKD. The CDR3 spells CAVSESEPGNNEQFF. CDR3 in DNA: TGTGCCGTCAGTGAGTCTGAACCAGGGAACAATGAGCAGTTCTTC.

This chain joins TRBV3-1 and TRBJ2-3, with 7 bases identical to TRBD1. This CDR3 is built from 14 residues. Germline V gene sequence: CDR1 LGHDT, CDR2 YNNKEL (reference sequence). With V trimmed by 1 base and J by 5 bases, 3 bases remained unmatched. CDR3 nucleotide sequence: TGTGCCAGCAGCCAAGGACAGGGAAAAGATACGCAGTATTTT. Translated, it gives CASSQGQGKDTQYF.

This clonotype occurred once. This chain links TRBV6-5 with TRBJ2-7, with D possibly matching TRBD2 (5 bases). The germline CDR1 and CDR2 sequences are MNHEY and SVGAGI. V was cut by 2 bases and J by 3 bases, with 11 bases left in between. The CDR3 covers 14 residues. CDR3 sequence reads: CASSYNSGFYEQYF. The CDR3 DNA follows: TGTGCCAGCAGTTACAATTCGGGGTTCTACGAGCAGTACTTC.